This T cell receptor beta chain stems from a study of glioma-infiltrating T cells. Regarding the study as a whole: Gliomas, especially low-grade, showed above-expected tissue-blood divergence; non-neoplastic patients showed below.

Amplification of TCR alpha and beta CDR3 regions from RNA used iRepertoire nested multiplex PCR. One entry per CDR3 protein, called by TCRdb with MiXCR from the multiplex PCR reads. This repertoire shows roughly 20,000 distinct CDR3 sequences, about 26% found once; its top ten account for around 13%. As concerns this clonotype: Antigen: not known.

Trimming cost V 3 bases and J 0 bases, with 6 bases left between them. Germline V gene lookup returns CDR1 KGHSH and CDR2 LQKENI. CDR3 length: 14 amino acids. V usage is TRBV18 and J usage is TRBJ1-3; D is uncertain. The source is a human donor with low-grade glioma or glioblastoma, undergoing nonglioma brain surgery, or in good health (not recorded which). The sample consisted of glioma tissue, nonneoplastic brain tissue, or PBMCs (not recorded which). CDR3 region: CASSPGISGNTIYF. In DNA form, the CDR3 reads TGTGCCAGCTCACCCGGGATCTCTGGAAACACCATATATTTT.